This T cell receptor beta chain was identified in a study of blood T cell repertoires in COVID-19. The CDR3 sequence is 15 residues long. Trimming pared 2 bases from V and 1 base from J, leaving 12 bases between. In germline, CDR1 is SGHNT, CDR2 YYREEE (reference sequence). Measured with immunoSEQ multiplex PCR; TCRdb has only the in-frame clones, and not every one. This table holds about 23,000 clones, roughly 94% found once. The chain uses TRBV5-4 and TRBJ2-5; possible D gene TRBD2, 6 bases. The sequencing sample was made of peripheral blood. The origin of this receptor is a woman in her 50s with active COVID-19. The CDR3 sequence is CASSFTGGVQETQYF. CDR3 DNA sequence: TGTGCCAGCAGCTTTACAGGAGGGGTCCAAGAGACCCAGTACTTC.